This T cell receptor beta chain was observed in a study of T-cell reconstitution after alpha-beta-depleted transplantation in children (dated by TCRdb to 2015 to 2016). Background for the entire study: The study quantitatively tracked T-cell immune reconstitution after TCRalphabeta/CD19-depleted allogeneic hematopoietic cell transplantation in children using TCR repertoire profiling.

Library method: PCR. The instrument was an Illumina HiSeq 2500. TCR libraries were prepared with molecular barcoding, using unique molecular identifiers to normalize TCRbeta repertoire quantification. TCRdb redid the processing of the public reads, applying fastp at Q25 and MiXCR, and retained in-frame beta chains. Each record represents a unique CDR3 protein, reported with the most common genes and DNA among its rows. Present in this sample are about 610,000 distinct CDR3 sequences, about 10% of which were seen just once. The biggest ten clones account for about 4% of the sample. Comment on this clonotype: Its specific antigen is unknown. No much larger clonotype is one base removed from it; base qualities were not supplied.

The germline V gene (reference sequence) supplies CDR1 MNHEY and CDR2 SMNVEV. Inclusive of the bounding cysteine and phenylalanine, the CDR3 is 15 residues long. Only the CDR3 DNA is retained, 45 bases long and in frame from the first base. Relative to germline, V is 5 bases shorter and J is 2 bases shorter, with 15 bases between their ends. This sample comprised PBMCs from the stem cell graft donor, obtained from the stem cell graft. This TCR was sampled from a human donor who donated a stem cell graft to a child with acute myeloid leukemia. The V and J segments used are TRBV27 and TRBJ1-1; TRBD1 is a possible D gene, resting on 6 matching bases. The encoded CDR3 is CASSPTGTPNTEAFF. The bases read TGTGCCAGCAGTCCTACGGGGACACCAAACACTGAAGCTTTCTTT.